This TCR beta chain appears in the sequencing data of a study of blood T cell repertoires in COVID-19. About the study: COVID-19 samples, acute and convalescent, were from the United States, Italy and Spain. Nucleic acid was either cDNA or gDNA, and it came from T cells, B-cell-depleted T cells, or PBMCs.

The CDR3 contains 15 residues. Trimming shortened V by 1 base and J by 0 bases, and 10 bases separated the two germline ends. The V gene's germline CDR1 is MGHRA and CDR2 YSYEKL. Original data processing: Estimation of nucleated cell counts relied on the amplification of reference gene primers. Data came from immunoSEQ multiplex PCR; TCRdb stores just in-frame clones and leaves some out. V and J calls and clone size are copied from that table; D and trimming were computed from the DNA. The table shows roughly 230,000 clones, with 88% occurring only once. The specimen sequenced was peripheral blood. This TCR was recovered from a human donor in a cohort sampled during active COVID-19. The V gene is TRBV4-1, the J gene TRBJ2-7; D call uncertain. The CDR3: CASSQGQINSYEQYF. The CDR3 region has the DNA TGCGCCAGCAGCCAAGGGCAAATAAACTCCTACGAGCAGTACTTC.